This TCR beta chain comes out of a study of identical twins. Study-wide results and caveats: Insertion counts were lower in abundant cord blood beta clonotypes, a trend that memory repertoires did not show. Zero-insertion results could be subject to partial confounding by invariant MAIT and iNKT cells.

The CDR3 is made up of 16 amino acids. V shed 1 base, J shed 5 bases, and the junction held 7 bases outside the gene matches. Germline CDR1 and CDR2: SGHTA and FQGNSA. Unique molecular identifiers were present on the cDNA, which also gained a universal primer site by template switching. TCRdb used MiXCR to reprocess the 5' RACE reads, holding one entry per CDR3 protein. The table lists 570,000 or so distinct CDR3 sequences, over 8.5% of them singletons. This clonotype came up a few times. Its antigen remains unidentified. The same data also contributed to another study, on yellow fever vaccine responses in identical twins. Per that study: A vaccine T cell response that seemed partly convergent and partly personalized was reported in twins.

J is TRBJ2-3 and V is TRBV7-2; 9 bases match TRBD2. This sequence originates from a woman aged 18-30 years in good health. Sequencing was done on a sample of PBMCs. In DNA, the CDR3 is TGTGCCAGCAGCTTAGGCGGCGGGAGGGCCAAAGATACGCAGTATTTT. Its translation: CASSLGGGRAKDTQYF. Full variable domain (missing parts from reference TRBV7-2 and TRBJ2-3): GAGVSQSPSNKVTEKGKDVELRCDPISGHTALYWYRQSLGQGLEFLIYFQGNSAPDKSGLPSDRFSAERTGGSVSTLTIQRTQQEDSAVYLCASSLGGGRAKDTQYFGPGTRLTVL.